The 30 T cell receptor beta chains given below trace back to one sample, sequenced in a study of cytomegalovirus exposure and HLA in healthy donors. The PCR contained 60 Vbeta and 13 Jbeta primers. Produced via immunoSEQ multiplex PCR; TCRdb's table is partial and in-frame only. The specimen's table records 150,000 or so clones. The sequenced material came from PBMCs. These receptors were collected from a woman between 40 and 55 years old in good health and CMV-seropositive.

The genes are TRBV30 and TRBJ2-3, with TRBD2 identical over 7 bases. CDR1 is GTSNPN, CDR2 SVGIG, per germline (reference sequence). The CDR3 contains 14 residues. Unmatched junction bases numbered 8, after V lost 2 bases and J lost 6 bases. The CDR3 nucleotides read TGTGCCTGGAGTTGGGCGGGAGCCATTGATACGCAGTATTTT. Translation gives CAWSWAGAIDTQYF.

The chain recombines TRBV29-1 with TRBJ2-3, with TRBD2 as a possible D gene (5 bases). V was pared by 1 base and J by 2 bases, with 19 bases between. The CDR3 is 17 residues long. Germline CDR1 and CDR2: SQVTM and ANQGSEA. The CDR3: CSVEVVAETRDTDTQYF. The DNA of the CDR3 is TGCAGCGTTGAAGTAGTAGCTGAAACTCGGGACACAGATACGCAGTATTTT.

The V gene is TRBV5-6, the J gene TRBJ2-3; 7 bases are shared with TRBD1. Germline loops: CDR1 SGHDT, CDR2 YYEEEE. Germline trimming cut 4 bases from V and 0 bases from J; bases unmatched to any gene: 11. The CDR3 is made up of 17 amino acids. Written as DNA, the CDR3 is TGTGCCAGCAGCCCGCCTAGGACAGGAACTAGCACAGATACGCAGTATTTT. Its translation: CASSPPRTGTSTDTQYF.

The chain employs TRBV6-6 and TRBJ2-7, with 9 bases that match TRBD1. Germline V gene lookup returns CDR1 MNHNY and CDR2 SVGAGI (reference sequence). The CDR3 runs to 15 residues. The V gene end was trimmed by 2 bases and the J gene end by 3 bases; junction bases not matched to a gene: 5. CDR3 sequence: CASSYPRDRVYEQYF. CDR3 DNA sequence: TGTGCCAGCAGTTACCCCCGGGACAGGGTCTACGAGCAGTACTTC.

This chain connects TRBV5-1 to TRBJ2-3; 7 nucleotides agree with TRBD2. Unmatched junction bases numbered 6, after V lost 5 bases and J lost 0 bases. Germline lookup yields CDR1 SGHRS and CDR2 YFSETQ. The CDR3 extends over 15 amino acids. The CDR3 DNA is TGCGCCAGCAGTTTAGCGGGCCTGAGCACAGATACGCAGTATTTT. Translating gives CASSLAGLSTDTQYF.

This chain connects TRBV11-2 to TRBJ2-1, with TRBD2 as a possible D gene (6 bases). V was shortened by 3 bases and J by 7 bases, with 22 bases between the two germline ends. The germline gives CDR1 SGHAT, CDR2 FQNNGV. This CDR3 region has 17 residues. The chain's CDR3 is CASSFPMGGWLGNEQFF. The CDR3 nucleotides read TGTGCCAGCAGCTTTCCTATGGGGGGTTGGCTAGGGAATGAGCAGTTCTTC.

The CDR3 DNA follows: TGTGCCAGCAGCCCCAAGACAGGGGGCACAGCACACAATGAGCAGTTCTTC. Its protein is CASSPKTGGTAHNEQFF. The chain has TRBV11-1 and TRBJ2-1; 10 bases align to TRBD1. This CDR3 is built from 17 residues. V trimming: 5 bases; J trimming: 5 bases; junction bases outside the gene matches: 12. Germline loops: CDR1 SGHAT, CDR2 FQDESV (reference sequence).

The rearrangement joins TRBV28 to TRBJ2-6; 7 nucleotides align to TRBD1. The V and J ends lost 3 bases and 1 base, in that order; junction bases with no gene match: 6. Looked up from germline, CDR1 is MDHEN and CDR2 is SYDVKM. The CDR3 extends over 17 amino acids. The CDR3 protein is CASSLGTAPSGANVLTF. As DNA, the CDR3 is TGTGCCAGCAGTTTGGGGACAGCACCTTCTGGGGCCAACGTCCTGACTTTC.

The chain employs TRBV11-2 and TRBJ2-2; TRBD2 matches 10 bases. CDR3 size: 15 residues. Germline V gene sequence: CDR1 SGHAT, CDR2 FQNNGV. The V segment lost 3 bases and the J segment 3 bases; nucleotides outside the gene matches: 1. This CDR3 is CASSFLAGDTGELFF. The DNA for the CDR3 is TGTGCCAGCAGCTTCCTAGCGGGGGACACCGGGGAGCTGTTTTTT.

The chain has TRBV6-1 and TRBJ1-5, with 7 bases fitting TRBD1. Germline V gene lookup returns CDR1 MNHNS and CDR2 SASEGT. This CDR3 region has 14 residues. The junction had 8 bases not matched to a gene; V was cut back by 8 bases and J by 4 bases. CDR3 protein: CASALTGVNQPQHF. The CDR3 bases are TGTGCCAGCGCGCTTACAGGGGTAAATCAGCCCCAGCATTTT.

The chain employs TRBV7-2 and TRBJ2-7, with D perhaps TRBD2 (6 bases). Trimming removed 1 base from V and 2 bases from J, with 15 bases in between. The CDR3 is 16 amino acids. Germline V gene sequence: CDR1 SGHTA, CDR2 FQGNSA. The CDR3 region has the DNA TGTGCCAGCAGCTTAGTAGGTACGGGAGCCCCCTACGAGCAGTACTTC. It is translated as CASSLVGTGAPYEQYF.

In nucleotides, the CDR3 is TGTGCCAGCAGCTCGGGCCGGGGAAACCTTGAAAAGGCCCAGTACTTC. Encoded protein: CASSSGRGNLEKAQYF. The chain combines TRBV11-2 with TRBJ2-5, with a weak D call TRBD2 (5 bases). The V gene's germline CDR1 is SGHAT and CDR2 FQNNGV. Trimming pared 4 bases from V and 9 bases from J, leaving 24 bases between. The CDR3 is made up of 16 amino acids.

CDR3 sequence (DNA): TGTGCCAGCAGTGTCTGGGGGGGGGATGGCTACACCTTC. It translates to CASSVWGGDGYTF. The chain joins TRBV28 to TRBJ1-2, with a possible D match to TRBD1 (5 bases). The V end lost 5 bases, the J end lost 6 bases, and 13 bases lay between the germline ends. Germline V gene sequence: CDR1 MDHEN, CDR2 SYDVKM. The CDR3 is 13 amino acids.

V gene TRBV27 combines with J gene TRBJ1-2; 8 bases align to TRBD1. This CDR3 contains 14 residues. V gave up 4 bases and J gave up 8 bases; unmatched junction bases: 9. The germline V gene encodes CDR1 MNHEY and CDR2 SMNVEV (reference sequence). In DNA, the CDR3 is TGTGCCAGCAGTTCGCAGGACAGGGTGAGAGGCTACACCTTC. Translation: CASSSQDRVRGYTF.

The genes are TRBV7-3 and TRBJ2-5, with 9 bases fitting TRBD1. J gave up 5 bases and V 2 bases, and 6 bases lay outside the gene matches. This CDR3 is built from 15 residues. The germline V gene encodes CDR1 SGHTA and CDR2 FQGTGA. The CDR3 here is CASSLSGTGLETQYF. CDR3 sequence (DNA): TGTGCCAGCAGCTTATCCGGGACAGGGTTGGAGACCCAGTACTTC.

In the case of this clone: Since the CDR3 does not end with the conserved phenylalanine or tryptophan, this likely comes from a read error. This chain joins TRBV2 and TRBJ2-7, with 10 bases aligning to TRBD2. The CDR3 totals 13 residues. Unmatched junction bases numbered 3, after V lost 5 bases and J lost 5 bases. The germline V gene encodes CDR1 SNHLY and CDR2 FYNNEI. The CDR3 region has the DNA TGTGCCAGCAGTCTAGCGGGAGTCCACGAGCAGTACCTC. Its protein is CASSLAGVHEQYL.

Turning to this clone: Other DNA sequences within the sample encode an identical CDR3. The rearrangement uses TRBV27 and TRBJ2-7; no clear D. The CDR3 is 13 amino acids. Germline V gene data show CDR1 as MNHEY and CDR2 as SMNVEV (reference sequence). Trimming left V 3 bases short and J 0 bases short, with 6 bases between. The CDR3 DNA follows: TGTGCCAGCAGTTTTTCCAGCTCCTACGAGCAGTACTTC. Protein sequence: CASSFSSSYEQYF.

This sequence joins TRBV5-1 and TRBJ1-5; tentative D call: TRBD1 (6 bases). This CDR3 is 16 amino acids long. Trimming left V 0 bases short and J 0 bases short, with 10 bases between. Germline CDR1 SGHRS, CDR2 YFSETQ. The CDR3: CASSLGTDPSNQPQHF. DNA for the CDR3: TGCGCCAGCAGCTTGGGGACAGATCCTAGCAATCAGCCCCAGCATTTT.

The chain joins TRBV7-9 to TRBJ1-1, with a weak D call TRBD1 (5 bases). Trimming cost V 7 bases and J 1 base, with 13 bases left between them. The CDR3 is made up of 14 amino acids. The germline gives CDR1 SEHNR, CDR2 FQNEAQ (reference sequence). The CDR3 nucleotides read TGTGCCAGCACCCCCAGGGAATCGAACACTGAAGCTTTCTTT. This sequence encodes CASTPRESNTEAFF.

The gene calls are TRBV10-3 and TRBJ2-3, with TRBD2 matching over 10 bases. The V gene's germline CDR1 is ENHRY and CDR2 SYGVKD. This CDR3 contains 16 residues. Trimming at V came to 7 bases and at J to 1 base, leaving 8 bases not matched to a gene. The DNA for the CDR3 is TGTGCCATCACCCCGGTTGGGACTAGCGGCACAGATACGCAGTATTTT. Residues: CAITPVGTSGTDTQYF.

The chain combines TRBV18 with TRBJ1-1; maybe TRBD1 (6 bases). Germline loops: CDR1 KGHSH, CDR2 LQKENI. This CDR3 is built from 17 residues. V lost 2 bases and J 5 bases, leaving 21 bases between the germline ends. The CDR3 DNA follows: TGTGCCAGCTCACCAAACTCCCTCTCAGGGGTGAGGACTGAAGCTTTCTTT. As protein: CASSPNSLSGVRTEAFF.

The chain combines TRBV11-3 with TRBJ2-3; 15 bases map to TRBD2. The length of the CDR3 is 19 residues. Trimming removed 5 bases from V and 1 base from J; junction bases left unmatched: 10. Germline V gene data show CDR1 as SGHNT and CDR2 as YENEEA. The CDR3 sequence is CASSPRPGLAGGRTDTQYF. As DNA, the CDR3 is TGTGCCAGCAGCCCCCGTCCGGGACTAGCGGGAGGACGCACAGATACGCAGTATTTT.

Concerning this clone: The identical CDR3 is also encoded by other nucleotide sequences in the sample. The V and J genes are TRBV7-9 and TRBJ2-2, with 9 bases fitting TRBD2. The CDR3 length is 17 residues. The germline gives CDR1 SEHNR, CDR2 FQNEAQ (reference sequence). J lost 3 bases, V lost 4 bases, and 9 bases had no gene match. The CDR3 coding sequence is TGTGCCAGCAGCTCTCTTTCTAGCGGGGTTTACACCGGGGAGCTGTTTTTT. Its protein product is CASSSLSSGVYTGELFF.

This chain links TRBV28 with TRBJ1-5; TRBD1 might be the D (5 bases). The V end was cut by 3 bases, the J end by 2 bases, with 11 bases between. Germline V CDR1 and CDR2: MDHEN, SYDVKM. CDR3 size: 15 residues. The CDR3 DNA sequence: TGTGCCAGCAGTTTTAGACAGCTAGGCAATCAGCCCCAGCATTTT. Amino acids: CASSFRQLGNQPQHF.

The chain employs TRBV7-9 and TRBJ2-5; tentatively, D is TRBD2 (6 bases). TRBJ2-7 matches the DNA end more closely, so the J call is doubtful. This CDR3 comprises 13 residues. Germline CDR1 reads SEHNR; CDR2 reads FQNEAQ (reference sequence). The CDR3 loop is CASSLRDFYEQYF. The CDR3 region has the DNA TGTGCCAGCAGCCTAAGGGACTTCTACGAGCAGTACTTC.

This chain joins TRBV7-8 and TRBJ2-7; 9 bases match TRBD2. V shed 5 bases, J shed 0 bases, and the junction held 2 bases outside the gene matches. This CDR3 comprises 14 residues. Per germline, CDR1 SGHVS and CDR2 FQNEAQ. The CDR3 coding sequence is TGTGCCAGCAGCATTAGCGGGAGCTCCTACGAGCAGTACTTC. Residues: CASSISGSSYEQYF.

The chain is built from TRBV29-1 and TRBJ2-1, with D uncertain. Trimming pared 6 bases from V and 6 bases from J, leaving 12 bases between. Germline V gene data show CDR1 as SQVTM and CDR2 as ANQGSEA. This CDR3 spans 12 amino acids. CDR3 in amino acids: CSVLILVNEQFF. CDR3 coding DNA: TGCAGCGTACTCATCTTGGTCAATGAGCAGTTCTTC.

The chain has TRBV5-6 and TRBJ1-2, with a weak D call TRBD1 (5 bases). The V end lost 0 bases, the J end lost 3 bases, and 12 bases lay between the germline ends. CDR1 SGHDT and CDR2 YYEEEE come from the germline V gene. CDR3 length: 15 residues. CDR3 protein: CASSLVIGEDYGYTF. The CDR3 nucleotides are TGTGCCAGCAGCTTGGTAATAGGGGAGGACTATGGCTACACCTTC.

J is TRBJ1-2 and V is TRBV4-3; 8 bases are shared with TRBD1. This CDR3 region has 15 residues. Germline assignment: CDR1 LGHNA and CDR2 YSLEER. V dropped 7 bases and J dropped 2; count of bases not matched to a gene: 9. The CDR3 here is CASTPGGQENYGYTF. As DNA, the CDR3 is TGCGCCAGCACCCCCGGGGGACAGGAGAACTATGGCTACACCTTC.

This chain links TRBV1 with TRBJ1-3. TRBV1 is a pseudogene. The CDR3 runs 12 residues. CDR3 region: CTTRGAGNTIYF. DNA for the CDR3: TGCACCACCAGGGGAGCTGGAAACACCATATATTTT.